This record covers a single T cell receptor beta chain. The sample originates from a study of blood T cell repertoires in COVID-19. The overall study: Nucleic acid was either cDNA or gDNA, and it came from T cells, B-cell-depleted T cells, or PBMCs.

Original analysis: Using reference gene primer amplification, nucleated cell counts were estimated. Measured with immunoSEQ multiplex PCR; TCRdb has only the in-frame clones, and not every one. That table furnishes V, J and clone size, whereas the DNA furnished D and trimming. This sample carries 200,000 or so clones, less than 85% of them seen once, and the ten largest clones take about 5.5%. The V segment lost 4 bases and the J segment 1 base; nucleotides outside the gene matches: 5. CDR3 length: 16 residues. Germline V CDR1 and CDR2: SGHTA, FQGNSA. Sequenced material: peripheral blood. This sequence originates from a woman aged 65 to 85 with acute or convalescent COVID-19. The chain is built from TRBV7-2 and TRBJ2-2; 8 bases are shared with TRBD1. CDR3 DNA sequence: TGTGCCAGCAGCTACGGCGGGACAGGGAACACCGGGGAGCTGTTTTTT. This gives the protein CASSYGGTGNTGELFF.